The 2 T cell receptor beta chains given below trace back to one sample, sequenced in a study of T-cell memory formation after mild COVID-19. TCRdb passed the 5' RACE reads through MiXCR, listing each CDR3 protein once. The table has around 300,000 distinct CDR3 sequences, more than 15% seen once. Sequencing was done on a sample of PBMCs or a T cell subset sorted from them (not recorded which). These receptors were taken from a young man who had mild COVID-19 (a few samples of this study predate the infection). Cell type and time point are not known.

This clonotype has more than one count but fewer than ten. This chain links TRBV6-2 or TRBV6-3 with TRBJ1-5; TRBD1 matches at 9 bases. This CDR3 region has 14 residues. V lost 4 bases to trimming and J lost 2 bases; unmatched junction nucleotides: 0. CDR1 is MNHEY, CDR2 SVGEGT, per germline. CDR3 protein: CASSWTGGNQPQHF. The CDR3 nucleotides read TGTGCCAGCAGTTGGACAGGGGGCAATCAGCCCCAGCATTTT.

In this sample, this clonotype turned up a few times. The chain couples TRBV27 to TRBJ2-1, with TRBD2 identical over 11 bases. Germline CDR1 MNHEY, CDR2 SMNVEV (reference sequence). The CDR3 contains 14 residues. The V and J ends lost 5 bases and 9 bases, in that order; junction bases with no gene match: 6. CDR3 bases: TGTGCCAGCAGTAGTAGCGGGGGGGTGCTTGAGCAGTTCTTC. This encodes CASSSSGGVLEQFF.